The entry that follows covers one T cell receptor (beta chain) sequence. Antigen: not known. Molecular barcoding with unique molecular identifiers was used for the TCRbeta library. In TCRdb, the PCR reads were re-called with MiXCR into one record per CDR3 protein. The data contain around 960,000 distinct CDR3 sequences, roughly 29% of them singletons. CDR1 is SGHTA and CDR2 is FQGNSA in the germline V gene. Deletions cut 4 bases from V and 2 bases from J, with 15 bases between. This CDR3 region has 15 residues. This entry is derived from a study of T-cell reconstitution after alpha-beta-depleted transplantation in children. Study-wide findings and caveats: Hyperexpanded clones declined; after one year, newly produced T cells mostly supplied diversity.

This chain connects TRBV7-2 to TRBJ2-7; tentative D call: TRBD2 (5 bases). The sample was PBMCs, mostly from graft donor cells, taken 360 days after TCRalphabeta/CD19-depleted stem cell transplant. This clonotype was obtained from a boy under two years old who had a stem cell transplant for SCID, so the T cells may come from the graft donor. The CDR3, as DNA: TGTGCCAGCAGCTCCAGACCGGGAACCCCCTACGAGCAGTACTTC. Encoded protein: CASSSRPGTPYEQYF.